Each of the 28 T cell receptor beta chains below was sequenced from the same sample in a study of control samples from healthy donors and cancer patients (dated by TCRdb to the early 2020s). Library preparation used the immunoSEQ multiplex PCR assay. Held by TCRdb, this immuneACCESS table contains in-frame sequences only and omits some clones. Under half of the omission traces to an unresolved V gene where checked; the cause of the rest is unknown. The sample profile shows 100,000 to 150,000 clones; approximately 92% of them were found once. The ten largest clones capture around 5.8% of the sample. The sample consisted of blood. Receptors originate from a young man in good health.

V gene TRBV19 combines with J gene TRBJ1-5; 7 nucleotides line up with TRBD1. The germline V gene has CDR1 LNHDA and CDR2 SQIVND (reference sequence). J lost 4 bases, V lost 6 bases, and 3 bases had no gene match. CDR3 length: 13 residues. The CDR3, as DNA: TGTGCCAGTAGGGACAGGTGGAATCAGCCCCAGCATTTT. This encodes CASRDRWNQPQHF.

The rearrangement uses TRBV5-1 and TRBJ2-5, with D hard to call. Germline V gene sequence: CDR1 SGHRS, CDR2 YFSETQ. The CDR3 consists of 15 residues. V lost 4 bases, J lost 2 bases, and 15 bases lay in between. CDR3 coding DNA: TGCGCCAGCAGCGACCCTAACGGTCCACAAGAGACCCAGTACTTC. It is translated as CASSDPNGPQETQYF.

The rearrangement joins TRBV5-1 to TRBJ2-3; unclear D gene. CDR1 and CDR2 (germline): SGHRS, YFSETQ. This CDR3 comprises 14 residues. Trimming cost V 4 bases and J 0 bases, with 9 bases left between them. Here the CDR3 DNA reads TGCGCCAGCAGCGGGAAACCTAGCACAGATACGCAGTATTTT. Translated, it gives CASSGKPSTDTQYF.

This chain connects TRBV21-1 to TRBJ1-6. TRBV21-1 is assigned pseudogene status. This CDR3 contains 15 residues. CDR3 sequence reads: CASRPVGGDYSPLHF. CDR3 in DNA: TGTGCCAGCAGGCCGGTGGGGGGTGATTATTCACCCCTCCACTTT.

This clone occurred once. The chain joins TRBV19 to TRBJ1-2; D call uncertain. This CDR3 contains 14 residues. Between the trimmed V and J ends, which lost 4 bases and 8 bases, there was a span of 17 bases. CDR1 LNHDA and CDR2 SQIVND come from the germline V gene (reference sequence). In nucleotides, the CDR3 is TGTGCCAGTAGTAGGATTTTGGAGGGAGGCGGCTACACCTTC. It yields the protein CASSRILEGGGYTF.

The V gene is TRBV10-3, the J gene TRBJ2-7; a weak D match, TRBD2 (5 bases). CDR1 and CDR2 from the germline V gene are ENHRY and SYGVKD. The length of the CDR3 is 13 residues. Between the trimmed V and J ends, which lost 0 bases and 7 bases, there was a span of 10 bases. In nucleotides, the CDR3 is TGTGCCATCAGTGAGTCCGGGGAAGGTGAGCAGTACTTC. Its translation is CAISESGEGEQYF.

The chain carries TRBV19 and TRBJ1-3; D not resolved. Between the trimmed V and J ends, which lost 6 bases and 0 bases, there was a span of 15 bases. CDR1 is LNHDA, CDR2 SQIVND, per germline (reference sequence). This CDR3 contains 16 residues. The CDR3 region is CASSIMHEYSGNTIYF. Written as DNA, the CDR3 is TGTGCCAGTAGCATAATGCACGAATACTCTGGAAACACCATATATTTT.

The chain has TRBV3-1 (or the pseudogene TRBV3-2) and TRBJ2-5; D unclear. With 4 bases removed from V and 7 bases from J, the gap between germline ends came to 13 bases. CDR1 LGHDT and CDR2 YNNKEL come from the germline V gene (reference sequence). This CDR3 comprises 13 residues. CDR3 amino acids: CASSPGAAGTQYF. The CDR3 DNA follows: TGTGCCAGCAGCCCGGGCGCCGCCGGGACCCAGTACTTC.

This clone is a singleton in its sample. The chain links TRBV7-2 to TRBJ2-7, with D hard to call. CDR3 length: 14 amino acids. Germline V CDR1 and CDR2: SGHTA, FQGNSA. Trimming took 1 base from V and 0 from J, leaving 7 bases between them. This chain's CDR3 is CASSLDWSSYEQYF. The CDR3 DNA is TGTGCCAGCAGCTTAGACTGGAGCTCCTACGAGCAGTACTTC.

This clone turned up a few times. The V and J genes are TRBV23-1 and TRBJ2-2; D unresolved. TRBV23-1 is an ORF, and what it does is uncertain. The V gene lost 3 bases and the J gene lost 2 bases, with 10 bases spanning the gap. The CDR3 contains 15 residues. DNA for the CDR3: TGCGCCAGCAGTCACCCCCCTAGAAACACCGGGGAGCTGTTTTTT. Translating gives CASSHPPRNTGELFF.

The genes are TRBV20-1 and TRBJ2-1; D may be TRBD2 (5 bases). The CDR3 length is 11 residues. Trimming removed 3 bases at V and 9 bases at J, with 9 bases between. CDR1 is DFQATT and CDR2 is SNEGSKA in the germline V gene (reference sequence). CDR3 nucleotides: TGCAGTGCTAGTCCTGCGGGTGAGCAGTTCTTC. It specifies CSASPAGEQFF.

The genes are TRBV2 and TRBJ2-3; D is possibly TRBD2 (5 bases). From germline, CDR1 is SNHLY and CDR2 FYNNEI. The CDR3 length is 16 residues. Trimming cost V 2 bases and J 3 bases, with 15 bases left between them. The CDR3 nucleotides read TGTGCCAGCAGTGAATCTTCCCGGGGAAGAACAGATACGCAGTATTTT. This codes for CASSESSRGRTDTQYF.

CDR3 sequence reads: CASRRDEEAFF. For the CDR3, the DNA is TGTGCCAGCAGACGGGACGAGGAGGCTTTCTTT. J is TRBJ1-1 and V is TRBV12-3 or TRBV12-4; maybe TRBD1 (5 bases). Trimming removed 6 bases from V and 11 bases from J, with 13 bases in between. The CDR3 consists of 11 residues.

The V and J genes are TRBV19 and TRBJ1-2, with D perhaps matching TRBD1 (5 bases). The CDR3 consists of 14 residues. Per the germline V gene, CDR1 is LNHDA and CDR2 is SQIVND (reference sequence). Trimming took 2 bases from V and 6 from J, leaving 13 bases between them. The CDR3 sequence: CASSISVRGHGYTF. The CDR3 bases are TGTGCCAGTAGTATAAGCGTGAGGGGTCATGGCTACACCTTC.

The chain uses TRBV5-1 and TRBJ2-7, with D possibly being TRBD1 (6 bases). Trimming removed 3 bases at V and 5 bases at J, with 18 bases between. The CDR3 consists of 15 residues. CDR1 and CDR2 (germline): SGHRS, YFSETQ. The CDR3 region has the DNA TGCGCCAGCAGCTCCCTTACCGGGACAACCCACGAGCAGTACTTC. Translation gives CASSSLTGTTHEQYF. Variable domain in full (rest from reference TRBV5-1 and TRBJ2-7): KAGVTQTPRYLIKTRGQQVTLSCSPISGHRSVSWYQQTPGQGLQFLFEYFSETQRNKGNFPGRFSGRQFSNSRSEMNVSTLELGDSALYLCASSSLTGTTHEQYFGPGTRLTVT.

The chain links TRBV4-2 to TRBJ1-3, with 9 bases fitting TRBD1. The J segment lost 6 bases and the V segment lost 5 bases, leaving 5 bases of the junction unmatched. CDR3 size: 14 residues. Germline values: CDR1 LGHNA, CDR2 YNFKEQ. The DNA of the CDR3 is TGTGCCAGCAGCAGACAGGGGGTGGAAAACACCATATATTTT. Protein product: CASSRQGVENTIYF.

The chain couples TRBV7-9 to TRBJ1-1; the D is unclear. This CDR3 comprises 15 residues. Germline V gives CDR1 SEHNR, CDR2 FQNEAQ (reference sequence). Trimming shortened V by 5 bases and J by 1 base, and 14 bases separated the two germline ends. The CDR3 region is CASSPRTVRNTEAFF. CDR3 bases: TGTGCCAGCAGCCCCCGGACGGTCCGGAACACTGAAGCTTTCTTT.

The chain has TRBV11-1 and TRBJ2-3, with TRBD2 matching over 9 bases. The V segment lost 8 bases and the J segment 1 base; nucleotides outside the gene matches: 10. Germline CDR1 SGHAT, CDR2 FQDESV (reference sequence). The CDR3 has 16 amino acids. This chain's CDR3 is CASEPWASGGTDTQYF. CDR3 nucleotides: TGTGCCAGCGAACCATGGGCTAGCGGGGGCACAGATACGCAGTATTTT.

The chain is built from TRBV2 and TRBJ1-4, with D possibly being TRBD1 (5 bases). CDR1 and CDR2 from the germline V gene are SNHLY and FYNNEI. The CDR3 contains 12 residues. V gave up 7 bases and J gave up 8 bases, with 11 bases separating them. In DNA, the CDR3 is TGTGCCAGCACCAGGGAGGGGGAAAAACTGTTTTTT. Its protein is CASTREGEKLFF.

The V call is TRBV6-1, the J call TRBJ2-7; no reliable D call. The CDR3 runs 13 residues. V was clipped by 2 bases and J by 5 bases, with 10 bases between them. The germline gives CDR1 MNHNS, CDR2 SASEGT. The CDR3 loop reads CASSELWHDEQYF. The CDR3 bases are TGTGCCAGCAGTGAATTGTGGCACGACGAGCAGTACTTC.

The J gene is TRBJ2-4, the V gene TRBV4-2, with D unclear. Trimming stripped 5 bases from V and 15 bases from J, with 17 bases between. Per germline, CDR1 LGHNA and CDR2 YNFKEQ. This CDR3 comprises 12 residues. The CDR3 DNA sequence: TGTGCCAGCAGCGAGCTCGGCGACCGCGCGTACTTC. It codes for CASSELGDRAYF.

This sequence joins TRBV4-2 and TRBJ1-5, with 10 positions matching TRBD1. V lost 4 bases, J lost 5 bases, and 8 bases stayed unmatched. This CDR3 is 16 amino acids long. Germline CDR1 LGHNA, CDR2 YNFKEQ. This chain's CDR3 is CASSRSRGTGDQPQHF. DNA for the CDR3: TGTGCCAGCAGCCGATCGAGAGGGACAGGGGATCAGCCCCAGCATTTT.

The chain links TRBV24-1 to TRBJ2-2; D is possibly TRBD1 (6 bases). Trimming pared 4 bases from V and 0 bases from J, leaving 11 bases between. The CDR3 length is 16 residues. CDR1 is KGHDR, CDR2 SFDVKD, per germline. The CDR3 protein is CATSDQQGPNTGELFF. DNA for the CDR3: TGTGCCACCAGTGACCAACAGGGTCCGAACACCGGGGAGCTGTTTTTT.

This chain joins TRBV6-5 and TRBJ1-6; 7 bases match TRBD1. Germline-derived CDR1 and CDR2 are MNHEY and SVGAGI. The V gene end was trimmed by 2 bases and the J gene end by 8 bases; junction bases not matched to a gene: 6. The CDR3 has 15 amino acids. CDR3 DNA: TGTGCCAGCAGTTACGGGGGACAGAGATATTCACCCCTCCACTTT. This translates into CASSYGGQRYSPLHF.

This chain uses TRBV3-1 (or the pseudogene TRBV3-2) with TRBJ1-1, with TRBD1 identical over 9 bases. Trimming cost V 4 bases and J 3 bases; bases outside gene matches: 3. The CDR3 has 14 residues. Germline V gene sequence: CDR1 LGHDT, CDR2 YNNKEL (reference sequence). As DNA, the CDR3 is TGTGCCAGCAGCCTTCGGGACAGGGACACTGAAGCTTTCTTT. Its translation is CASSLRDRDTEAFF.

The chain carries TRBV7-9 and TRBJ1-1; D call uncertain. V gave up 3 bases and J gave up 7 bases, with 9 bases separating them. Germline V lookup: CDR1 SEHNR, CDR2 FQNEAQ (reference sequence). This CDR3 is built from 12 residues. Here the CDR3 DNA reads TGTGCCAGCAGCTTTTTGAAGGATGAAGCTTTCTTT. Translated: CASSFLKDEAFF.

The chain couples TRBV11-2 to TRBJ2-2; 8 nucleotides agree with TRBD2. With V trimmed by 3 bases and J by 0 bases, 9 bases remained unmatched. Per germline, CDR1 SGHAT and CDR2 FQNNGV. This CDR3 contains 18 residues. The chain's CDR3 is CASSLGPGAGANTGELFF. The CDR3 DNA sequence: TGTGCCAGCAGCTTGGGGCCCGGAGCGGGAGCGAACACCGGGGAGCTGTTTTTT.

A remark on this clone: The junction departs from germline at one end; a sequencing error may be responsible. V and J are TRBV27 and TRBJ2-7, with TRBD2 matching 10 bases. Germline lookup yields CDR1 MNHEY and CDR2 SMNVEV (reference sequence). The CDR3 runs 13 residues. CDR3 loop: CASSPIPKRGGLF. CDR3 bases: TGTGCCAGCAGTCCGATACCCAAGCGGGGGGGACTCTTC.